This T cell receptor beta chain was obtained from a study of cytomegalovirus exposure and HLA in healthy donors. Study at large: Approximately 80 million unique TCRs, all from HLA-typed donors, were included in an early release of the data. Caucasian-associated ancestry cluster membership applied to less than 85% of 300 to 450 genotyped donors. Study-level points and caveats: CMV serostatus was the only recorded immune exposure for donors.

In regard to this clone: The target antigen is unknown.

The V gene end was trimmed by 7 bases and the J gene end by 2 bases; junction bases not matched to a gene: 5. Germline V gives CDR1 SEHNR, CDR2 FQNEAQ (reference sequence). CDR3 length: 15 amino acids. The PCR used 60 Vbeta and 13 Jbeta primers. In the original analysis: It was a later analysis that counted roughly 80 million unique TCR beta chains, of which roughly 11 million were shared. Using immunoSEQ multiplex PCR, the repertoire was profiled, and TCRdb retains in-frame clones only, with some absent. That table is the source of V, J and clone size, and D and trimming were worked out from the DNA. The sample holds 80,000 to 100,000 clones, around 82% seen once.

The chain has TRBV7-9 and TRBJ2-7, with TRBD2 matching over 13 bases. The clonotype originates from a man aged 40-55 years in good health and CMV-seronegative. The sequenced material came from PBMCs. The CDR3: CASTGLAGAPYEQYF. CDR3 DNA: TGTGCCAGCACCGGACTAGCGGGGGCCCCCTACGAGCAGTACTTC.